This entry lists 18 T cell receptor beta chains sequenced from one sample in a study of Graves' ophthalmopathy and Graves' hyperthyroidism (dated by TCRdb to the late 2010s). Sequencing was carried out with an Illumina HiSeq 2000. TCR beta CDR3 regions were amplified from RNA transcripts for repertoire sequencing. The first round of RT-PCR was done with HTBI primers and the Qiagen OneStep RT-PCR kit, and was followed by a second round of multiplex PCR, then size selection and purification. TCRdb trimmed the raw reads at Q25, called clones with MiXCR and kept productive beta chains. CDR3 protein sequences are deduplicated, and each keeps its most common genes and DNA. The sample data list more than 1,000,000 distinct CDR3 sequences, and less than 45% of these were observed just once. The ten largest clones represent around 10% of the sample. Sequencing was done on a sample of peripheral blood or thyroid tissue (not recorded which). All receptors come from an adult man with Graves' hyperthyroidism.

In regard to this clonotype: It may be a read error: a sequence one base away is much more abundant. This chain uses TRBV20-1 with TRBJ1-5, with 7 bases fitting TRBD1. The CDR3 consists of 14 residues. The germline V gene has CDR1 DFQATT and CDR2 SNEGSKA (reference sequence). Written as DNA, the CDR3 is TGCAATGCTAGAGACTCTCAGGGGGACCAGCCCCAGCATTTT. Translated: CNARDSQGDQPQHF.

This clonotype was observed a handful of times. The chain has TRBV10-3 and TRBJ2-1, with D maybe TRBD1 (6 bases). The CDR3 sequence is 11 residues long. The ends were cut back, 8 bases at V and 10 bases at J, with 12 bases in the middle. Germline CDR1 reads ENHRY; CDR2 reads SYGVKD. CDR3 in amino acids: CAIARGYEQFF. CDR3 in DNA: TGTGCCATCGCCAGGGGATACGAGCAGTTCTTC.

This clonotype showed up many times. This chain joins TRBV29-1 and TRBJ2-7; weak D call: TRBD2 (6 bases). Between the trimmed V and J ends, which lost 5 bases and 4 bases, there was a span of 12 bases. Germline V gene sequence: CDR1 SQVTM, CDR2 ANQGSEA. There are 12 residues in the CDR3. CDR3 amino acids: CSVLTSGYEQYF. The CDR3 nucleotides are TGCAGCGTTTTGACCAGCGGGTACGAGCAGTACTTC.

This clonotype was counted between two and nine times. V gene TRBV12-3 or TRBV12-4 combines with J gene TRBJ2-5; TRBD1 might be the D (6 bases). This CDR3 region has 14 residues. Trimming pared 2 bases from V and 5 bases from J, leaving 12 bases between. The chain's CDR3 is CASSLSPTGETQYF. CDR3 in DNA: TGTGCCAGCAGTTTAAGTCCCACAGGGGAGACCCAGTACTTC.

As to this clonotype: Germline and junction disagree at one end, which may indicate a read error. The genes are TRBV6-2 or TRBV6-3 and TRBJ1-3; 10 nucleotides line up with TRBD1. The CDR3 has 16 amino acids. Germline lookup yields CDR1 MNHEY and CDR2 SVGEGT. CDR3 sequence: CASSKPGQGIGNIIYF. DNA for the CDR3: TGTGCCAGCAGCAAACCGGGACAGGGGATCGGAAACATCATATATTTT.

The table lists this clonotype with many counts. The CDR3 nucleotides are TGCGCCAGCAGCCGAACGTTCGACAGAACTGGGGCCAACGTCCTGACTTTC. It is translated as CASSRTFDRTGANVLTF. This chain connects TRBV5-1 to TRBJ2-6; D is possibly TRBD1 (5 bases). Germline values: CDR1 SGHRS, CDR2 YFSETQ. Trimming left V 4 bases short and J 2 bases short, with 16 bases between. This CDR3 contains 17 residues.

There are many counts of this clonotype. This chain links TRBV29-1 with TRBJ1-5; D might be TRBD1 (6 bases). Germline V gene sequence: CDR1 SQVTM, CDR2 ANQGSEA. Trimming stripped 4 bases from V and 6 bases from J, with 13 bases between. The CDR3 loop spans 13 amino acids. In DNA form, the CDR3 reads TGCAGCGTTGGCGACAGGTCTGGTCAGCCCCAGCATTTT. It codes for CSVGDRSGQPQHF.

This clonotype was detected a few times. V gene TRBV12-3 or TRBV12-4 combines with J gene TRBJ2-5, with D possibly being TRBD2 (5 bases). CDR3 size: 15 residues. Trimming cost V 5 bases and J 4 bases, with 17 bases left between them. CDR3 DNA: TGTGCCAGCAGTACCCCGAGGGAACGGGCAGAGACCCAGTACTTC. Translating gives CASSTPRERAETQYF.

The rearrangement links TRBV4-1 to TRBJ1-4, with TRBD1 identical over 7 bases. This CDR3 spans 16 amino acids. With 10 bases clipped from V and 1 base from J, the junction kept 12 bases outside the gene matches. CDR1 and CDR2 (germline): MGHRA, YSYEKL. The CDR3 here is CATRTGDVGTNEKLFF. In DNA form, the CDR3 reads TGCGCCACCAGGACAGGAGACGTGGGAACTAATGAAAAACTGTTTTTT.

This clonotype was counted ten times or more. The rearrangement uses TRBV7-2 and TRBJ1-1; a weak D match, TRBD1 (6 bases). CDR3 length equals 14 residues. Trimming took 7 bases from V and 12 from J, leaving 24 bases between them. Germline-derived CDR1 and CDR2 are SGHTA and FQGNSA. The CDR3 reads CASTLSGGGRVTFF. CDR3 nucleotides: TGTGCCAGCACCCTATCCGGGGGCGGCAGGGTAACTTTCTTT.

This clonotype was recorded at least ten times. V and J are TRBV11-2 and TRBJ2-5, with a weak D call TRBD1 (6 bases). CDR3 length: 13 amino acids. Trimming stripped 5 bases from V and 5 bases from J, with 12 bases between. Germline lookup yields CDR1 SGHAT and CDR2 FQNNGV. CDR3 residues: CASSGYREETQYF. The CDR3 DNA follows: TGTGCCAGCAGCGGGTACAGGGAGGAGACCCAGTACTTC.

The rearrangement joins TRBV25-1 to TRBJ1-2, with a weak D call TRBD1 (6 bases). The CDR3 is 14 amino acids. Germline values: CDR1 MGHDK, CDR2 SYGVNS. V gave up 6 bases and J gave up 5 bases, with 16 bases separating them. The CDR3 reads CASSGLGGGYGYTF. CDR3 DNA sequence: TGTGCCAGCAGCGGACTGGGGGGCGGGTATGGCTACACCTTC.

V is TRBV10-3 and J is TRBJ2-2; D is perhaps TRBD1 (6 bases). Germline loops: CDR1 ENHRY, CDR2 SYGVKD. V lost 6 bases to trimming and J lost 6 bases, with 11 bases between them. The CDR3 is 13 residues long. The DNA of the CDR3 is TGTGCCATCAGACAGGGTGAGGCCGGGGAGCTGTTTTTT. Its protein is CAIRQGEAGELFF.

The sample holds many counts of this clonotype. This chain links TRBV10-3 with TRBJ2-7, with TRBD2 identical over 9 bases. V lost 7 bases and J lost 5; bases outside the gene matches: 6. The CDR3 runs to 13 residues. Germline values: CDR1 ENHRY, CDR2 SYGVKD. The CDR3 DNA reads TGTGCCATCAAAACTAGCGGGCTAAACGAGCAGTACTTC. Amino acid sequence: CAIKTSGLNEQYF.

V and J are TRBV20-1 and TRBJ2-7; 10 bases are shared with TRBD2. Germline V gene sequence: CDR1 DFQATT, CDR2 SNEGSKA (reference sequence). The CDR3 loop spans 13 amino acids. The CDR3 region is CSTSGDNTGEQYF. DNA of the CDR3: TGCAGCACTAGCGGGGACAACACCGGGGAGCAGTACTTC.

CDR3 coding DNA: TGCAGCGCGGGGGACGGCTACGGAGAGCAGTACTTC. It is translated as CSAGDGYGEQYF. The rearrangement links TRBV29-1 to TRBJ2-7; tentative D call: TRBD2 (6 bases). The CDR3 is 12 residues long. Germline CDR1 and CDR2: SQVTM and ANQGSEA. V lost 7 bases and J 7 bases, leaving 17 bases between the germline ends.

About this clonotype: At one of its ends the junction is not consistent with the germline gene, which may arise from a read error. V is TRBV6-5 and J is TRBJ2-7; D may be TRBD1 (6 bases). The CDR3 sequence is 13 residues long. The V gene's germline CDR1 is MNHEY and CDR2 SVGAGI. In DNA form, the CDR3 reads TGTGCCAGCGGGGGCAGGGGAATCTACGGGCAGTACTTC. Its translation is CASGGRGIYGQYF.

The rearrangement uses TRBV24-1 and TRBJ2-3, with a possible D match to TRBD1 (6 bases). Per the germline V gene, CDR1 is KGHDR and CDR2 is SFDVKD. Trimming took 4 bases from V and 3 from J, leaving 7 bases between them. This CDR3 is built from 13 residues. CDR3 amino acids: CATSDTGTDTQYF. The CDR3 DNA reads as TGTGCCACCAGTGACACAGGGACAGATACGCAGTATTTT.